Following are 15 T cell receptor beta chains from one sample sequenced in a study of blood T cell repertoires in COVID-19. Measured with immunoSEQ multiplex PCR; TCRdb has only the in-frame clones, and not every one. Of approximately 140,000 clones listed, 85% to 90% are singletons. Sequenced: peripheral blood. The receptors here all came from a human donor in a cohort sampled during active COVID-19.

The chain is built from TRBV30 and TRBJ1-2; a weak D match, TRBD1 (6 bases). Germline lookup yields CDR1 GTSNPN and CDR2 SVGIG (reference sequence). The V gene lost 0 bases and the J gene lost 8 bases, with 19 bases spanning the gap. The CDR3 loop spans 15 amino acids. Written as DNA, the CDR3 is TGTGCCTGGAGTGTACTGGGGGCCGCCACCCGCGGCTACACCTTC. It is translated as CAWSVLGAATRGYTF.

J is TRBJ2-7 and V is TRBV4-3, with 9 bases that match TRBD1. Germline assignment: CDR1 LGHNA and CDR2 YSLEER. The V gene end was trimmed by 0 bases and the J gene end by 3 bases; junction bases not matched to a gene: 15. CDR3 length: 19 amino acids. CDR3 coding DNA: TGCGCCAGCAGCCAAGATCTTCGGGGCTACAGGGGGCGATTCTACGAGCAGTACTTC. Translating gives CASSQDLRGYRGRFYEQYF.

CDR3 DNA: TGTGCCAGCAGCCGACAGGGAGCCTACGAGCAGTACTTC. Its translation is CASSRQGAYEQYF. The chain has TRBV3-1 (or the pseudogene TRBV3-2) and TRBJ2-7, with TRBD1 matching 7 bases. Germline assignment: CDR1 LGHDT and CDR2 YNNKEL (reference sequence). This CDR3 contains 13 residues. The trim removed 4 bases at V and 2 bases at J, leaving 2 bases unmatched.

This sequence joins TRBV6-6 and TRBJ1-2; no clear D gene. The CDR3 covers 12 residues. Germline lookup yields CDR1 MNHNY and CDR2 SVGAGI (reference sequence). V was shortened by 0 bases and J by 6 bases, with 5 bases between the two germline ends. CDR3 in DNA: TGTGCCAGCAGTTACTCCCCCGATGGCTACACCTTC. It specifies CASSYSPDGYTF.

V and J are TRBV29-1 and TRBJ2-1; TRBD1 matches at 9 bases. V lost 3 bases and J lost 7; bases outside the gene matches: 13. The CDR3 loop spans 16 amino acids. Germline V gene sequence: CDR1 SQVTM, CDR2 ANQGSEA. The CDR3: CSVDGVGTGLLNEQFF. The CDR3 region has the DNA TGCAGCGTTGATGGAGTCGGGACAGGGTTATTGAATGAGCAGTTCTTC.

The chain couples TRBV7-2 to TRBJ2-3, with 9 bases matching TRBD2. V shed 6 bases, J shed 3 bases, and the junction held 4 bases outside the gene matches. Germline CDR1 and CDR2: SGHTA and FQGNSA. This CDR3 is built from 14 residues. CDR3 nucleotide sequence: TGTGCCAGCAGGCAAGCGGGGGGAACAGATACGCAGTATTTT. This translates into CASRQAGGTDTQYF.

This chain links TRBV10-3 with TRBJ2-5, with 8 bases that match TRBD1. Germline V gene lookup returns CDR1 ENHRY and CDR2 SYGVKD. Trimming cost V 6 bases and J 5 bases; bases outside gene matches: 5. The CDR3 spans 13 residues. The CDR3 region is CAISNPGGETQYF. The CDR3 DNA sequence: TGTGCCATCAGCAATCCAGGGGGCGAGACCCAGTACTTC.

A few counts support this clone. The chain couples TRBV7-9 to TRBJ1-6, with TRBD1 matching over 8 bases. The germline V gene has CDR1 SEHNR and CDR2 FQNEAQ (reference sequence). Trimming took 5 bases from V and 10 from J; bases not matched to a gene: 10. The CDR3 is made up of 15 amino acids. In nucleotides, the CDR3 is TGTGCCAGCAGCCCACCGGGACAGGTTAGGTCACCCCTCCACTTT. This encodes CASSPPGQVRSPLHF.

The chain couples TRBV28 to TRBJ1-6; 7 nucleotides align to TRBD1. The CDR3 is 15 amino acids. Per germline, CDR1 MDHEN and CDR2 SYDVKM. With 6 bases clipped from V and 2 bases from J, the junction kept 4 bases outside the gene matches. The CDR3 region has the DNA TGTGCCAGCAGCATGCAGGGGGCCTATAATTCACCCCTCCACTTT. It specifies CASSMQGAYNSPLHF.

V is TRBV28 and J is TRBJ2-4; possible D gene TRBD1, 7 bases. Germline assignment: CDR1 MDHEN and CDR2 SYDVKM. The CDR3 consists of 16 residues. V lost 5 bases and J 1 base, leaving 15 bases between the germline ends. The CDR3 DNA reads TGTGCCAGCAGTGGGGGGACAGATTGGGCCAAAAACATTCAGTACTTC. Translated: CASSGGTDWAKNIQYF.

The table lists this clone with a count of one. The chain is built from TRBV14 and TRBJ2-6; possible D gene TRBD1, 7 bases. V was trimmed by 11 bases and J by 0 bases, leaving 20 bases between them. The CDR3 covers 17 residues. Germline V gene data show CDR1 as SGHDN and CDR2 as FVKESK. This CDR3 reads CASSEGTVRSGANVLTF. The CDR3 nucleotides are TGTGCCTCCTCGGAGGGGACAGTCCGCTCTGGGGCCAACGTCCTGACTTTC.

V and J are TRBV30 and TRBJ1-2; no definite D call. Germline V CDR1 and CDR2: GTSNPN, SVGIG (reference sequence). This CDR3 spans 14 amino acids. Trimming cost V 1 base and J 2 bases, with 11 bases left between them. In nucleotides, the CDR3 is TGTGCCTGGAGTGGAACTGTGCGAAACTATGGCTACACCTTC. As protein: CAWSGTVRNYGYTF.

V usage is TRBV2 and J usage is TRBJ2-3; 9 positions match TRBD1. This CDR3 region has 14 residues. Trimming took 4 bases from V and 6 from J; bases not matched to a gene: 5. Germline-derived CDR1 and CDR2 are SNHLY and FYNNEI. The CDR3 DNA sequence: TGTGCCAGCAGTGCGGACAGGGGATCGGATACGCAGTATTTT. This sequence encodes CASSADRGSDTQYF.

The chain recombines TRBV6-5 with TRBJ1-1, with 9 bases matching TRBD1. Trimming cost V 5 bases and J 3 bases; bases outside gene matches: 4. CDR1 and CDR2 (germline): MNHEY, SVGAGI. This CDR3 contains 14 residues. The CDR3: CASSHRGPDTEAFF. DNA of the CDR3: TGTGCCAGCAGTCACAGGGGGCCGGACACTGAAGCTTTCTTT.

The CDR3 is CASSYRRGGANEKLFF. The CDR3 coding sequence is TGTGCCAGCAGTTACCGCCGTGGGGGGGCTAATGAAAAACTGTTTTTT. The chain has TRBV6-5 and TRBJ1-4; a weak D match, TRBD1 (5 bases). CDR1 is MNHEY, CDR2 SVGAGI, per germline. The V gene lost 2 bases and the J gene lost 3 bases, with 13 bases spanning the gap. This CDR3 region has 16 residues.